This is a list of T cell receptor beta chains from one sample in a study of monozygotic twins with inflammatory bowel disease. Using the 5' RACE reads, TCRdb records one entry per CDR3 protein without DNA. This table lists about 160,000 distinct CDR3 sequences. The sequencing input was blood. Receptors were obtained from a human donor with ulcerative colitis or Crohn's disease, or a healthy co-twin of an affected twin (not recorded which). CDR3s include the opening cysteine and the closing phenylalanine or tryptophan. Not all rows give a size; the values are once, few, many and, for expanded clones, a class.

V: TRBV12-3/TRBV12-4; size: NA; J: TRBJ2-5; CDR3: CASSLYRGAFQETQYF
V: TRBV5-5; size: NA; J: TRBJ1-1; CDR3: CASSWTGGNTEAFF
V: TRBV18; size: NA; J: TRBJ2-1; CDR3: CASSPPRLAGSNEQFF
V: TRBV7-2; size: NA; J: TRBJ2-6; CDR3: CASSPLSSGANVLTF
V: TRBV27; size: NA; J: TRBJ2-5; CDR3: CASSLIGRGETQYF
V: TRBV5-1; size: NA; J: TRBJ1-6; CDR3: CASSLRTDSPLHF
V: TRBV20-1; size: NA; J: TRBJ2-7; CDR3: CSVRGRGAGASYEQYF
V: TRBV6-1; size: NA; J: TRBJ1-1; CDR3: CASRNGQGGTEAFF
V: TRBV5-4; size: NA; J: TRBJ2-1; CDR3: CASSLLGGLYNEQFF
V: TRBV20-1; size: NA; J: TRBJ2-5; CDR3: CSVGAGQETQYF
V: TRBV18; size: NA; J: TRBJ2-2; CDR3: CASSPTSGRSGELFF
V: TRBV30; size: NA; J: TRBJ1-1; CDR3: CAWSVRGALNTEAFF
V: TRBV11-3; size: NA; J: TRBJ2-1; CDR3: CASSTGPNNEQFF
V: TRBV28; size: NA; J: TRBJ1-5; CDR3: CASSSSTGNNQPQHF
V: TRBV5-1; size: NA; J: TRBJ1-1; CDR3: CASSLNLGKPNTEAFF
V: TRBV27; size: NA; J: TRBJ1-4; CDR3: CASSLSRGYGEKLFF
V: TRBV2; size: NA; J: TRBJ2-3; CDR3: CASSRVDRHTQYF
V: TRBV24-1; size: NA; J: TRBJ2-2; CDR3: CATSDTTGANTGELFF
V: TRBV6-2/TRBV6-3; size: NA; J: TRBJ2-3; CDR3: CASSYFQGGSTDTQYF
V: TRBV9; size: NA; J: TRBJ2-7; CDR3: CASSIGGFRGSYEQYF
V: TRBV27; size: NA; J: TRBJ1-5; CDR3: CASSLRYGSNQPQHF
V: TRBV7-8; size: NA; J: TRBJ1-1; CDR3: CASGRGIYTEAFF
V: TRBV29-1; size: NA; J: TRBJ2-7; CDR3: CSVTRGGAARGYEQYF
V: TRBV21-1; size: NA; J: TRBJ2-1; CDR3: CASSKELRESNEQFF
V: TRBV10-3; size: NA; J: TRBJ2-3; CDR3: CAISEYSGTDTQYF
V: TRBV24-1; size: NA; J: TRBJ2-1; CDR3: CATSDQTGTRWYEQFF
V: TRBV5-6; size: NA; J: TRBJ2-7; CDR3: CASSLKGDYEQYF
V: TRBV12-3/TRBV12-4; size: NA; J: TRBJ1-1; CDR3: CASSYPLYTEAFF
V: TRBV4-1; size: NA; J: TRBJ2-3; CDR3: CASSQVGLATDTQYF
V: TRBV13; size: NA; J: TRBJ1-3; CDR3: CASSLQGVKHTIYF
V: TRBV27; size: NA; J: TRBJ2-2; CDR3: CASSPRGTGDTGELFF
V: TRBV20-1; size: NA; J: TRBJ2-2; CDR3: CSAREPSMDGELFF
V: TRBV20-1; size: NA; J: TRBJ2-7; CDR3: CSVIQGRTYEQYF
V: TRBV5-1; size: NA; J: TRBJ2-5; CDR3: CASSLEVRHFIHF
V: TRBV12-3/TRBV12-4; size: NA; J: TRBJ2-7; CDR3: CASSPDRLTYEQYF
V: TRBV20-1; size: medium-sized; J: TRBJ1-5; CDR3: CSARGGFNQPQHF
V: TRBV19; size: NA; J: TRBJ1-5; CDR3: CASSMVKGGDNQPQHF
V: TRBV7-3; size: NA; J: TRBJ2-2; CDR3: CASSFDGRDTGELFF
V: TRBV9; size: NA; J: TRBJ2-7; CDR3: CASSVSAGSPYEQYF
V: TRBV2; size: NA; J: TRBJ2-4; CDR3: CASSEDGSQKGYF
V: TRBV27; size: NA; J: TRBJ2-5; CDR3: CASSLSSGEETQYF
V: TRBV5-1; size: NA; J: TRBJ2-1; CDR3: CASSSSGGYSYNEQFF
V: TRBV12-3/TRBV12-4; size: NA; J: TRBJ1-5; CDR3: CASRREGPNQPQHF
V: TRBV7-2; size: NA; J: TRBJ1-2; CDR3: CASIPNRMPNYGYTF
V: TRBV19; size: NA; J: TRBJ2-3; CDR3: CASPKRGTVTDTQYF
V: TRBV28; size: NA; J: TRBJ1-1; CDR3: CASSLLGTEAFF
V: TRBV6-1; size: NA; J: TRBJ1-2; CDR3: CASSPLLPGQGAYGYTF
V: TRBV5-6; size: NA; J: TRBJ1-1; CDR3: CASRDREVTEAFF
V: TRBV20-1; size: NA; J: TRBJ2-2; CDR3: CSAPSSREDTGELFF